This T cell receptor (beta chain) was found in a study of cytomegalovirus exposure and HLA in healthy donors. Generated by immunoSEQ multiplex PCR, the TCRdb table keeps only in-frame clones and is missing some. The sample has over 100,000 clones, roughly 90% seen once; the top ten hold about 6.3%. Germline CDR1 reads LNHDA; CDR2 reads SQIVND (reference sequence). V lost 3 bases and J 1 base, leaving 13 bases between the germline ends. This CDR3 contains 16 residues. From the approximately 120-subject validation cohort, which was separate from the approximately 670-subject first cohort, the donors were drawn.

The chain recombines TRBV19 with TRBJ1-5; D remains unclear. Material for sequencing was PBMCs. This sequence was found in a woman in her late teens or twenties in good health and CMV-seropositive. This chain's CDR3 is CASSILAGDSNQPQHF. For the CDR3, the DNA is TGTGCCAGTAGTATCTTGGCAGGCGACAGCAATCAGCCCCAGCATTTT.